This T cell receptor beta chain was sequenced for a study of blood T cell repertoires in COVID-19. Turning to the study itself: The origin of the acute and convalescent COVID-19 samples was the United States, Italy and Spain. PBMCs, B-cell-depleted T cells, or T cells were the source of the cDNA or gDNA that made up the material.

TCRdb's table, derived via immunoSEQ multiplex PCR, lists solely in-frame clones and lacks some. This repertoire shows 120,000 or so clones, 83% found once; its top ten account for under 6%. The CDR3 runs 14 residues. Germline V gene data show CDR1 as MNHEY and CDR2 as SVGEGT. The junction had 1 base not matched to a gene; V was cut back by 5 bases and J by 4 bases. The sequence came from a man older than 75 with active or convalescent COVID-19. Sequencing was performed on peripheral blood. This sequence joins TRBV6-2 or TRBV6-3 and TRBJ2-7, with 14 bases fitting TRBD2. The CDR3 coding sequence is TGTGCCAGCAGTGGACTAGCGGGGGGATACGAGCAGTACTTC. This encodes CASSGLAGGYEQYF.